What follows is one TCR beta chain and its context. Its antigen remains unidentified. This sample was included in a study of cytotoxic CD8 clonotypes in ibrutinib-treated CLL. For the study at large: There were approximately ten relapsed/refractory patients and roughly 15 treatment-naive patients, and roughly 18 were IGHV unmutated.

Only in-frame clones appear in the TCRdb table, and some are missing; sequencing was by immunoSEQ multiplex PCR. The sample has some 200,000 clones, roughly 77% seen once; the top ten hold approximately 6.3%. V dropped 8 bases and J dropped 7; count of bases not matched to a gene: 12. Germline values: CDR1 MNHNS, CDR2 SASEGT. The CDR3 spans 15 residues. Regarding the study as a whole: Clonality rose at ibrutinib response and fell back toward baseline at progression. Clonality at baseline surpassed age-matched healthy donors and tracked circulating CD8+ T-cell counts.

The TCR comes from a human donor with chronic lymphocytic leukemia. The chain carries TRBV6-1 and TRBJ1-5; 9 bases agree with TRBD1. Here the sequenced sample was PBMCs, taken after 12 months of ibrutinib treatment. The CDR3 nucleotides are TGTGCCAGCGGATTGACGACAGGGGGAGTCCAGCCCCAGCATTTT. It yields the protein CASGLTTGGVQPQHF.